In this sample, the clone carrying this TCR beta chain turned up once. This sample is part of a study of blood T cell repertoires in COVID-19. Original methodology: Amplifying reference gene primers gave estimates of nucleated cell counts. Sequencing used immunoSEQ multiplex PCR; TCRdb keeps in-frame clones, though not all of them. V and J calls and clone size come straight from that table; D and trimming were deduced from the DNA. The sample has 35,000 to 50,000 clones; roughly 88% are singletons. This CDR3 has 14 residues. Trimming cost V 7 bases and J 5 bases, with 19 bases left between them. Germline lookup yields CDR1 SGHRS and CDR2 YFSETQ.

V and J are TRBV5-1 and TRBJ2-7; TRBD1 might be the D (6 bases). The sequence came from a human donor in a cohort sampled during active COVID-19. Material: peripheral blood. CDR3 residues: CASSPTAGAHEQYF. The CDR3 DNA follows: TGCGCCAGCTCTCCCACGGCAGGGGCCCACGAGCAGTACTTC.